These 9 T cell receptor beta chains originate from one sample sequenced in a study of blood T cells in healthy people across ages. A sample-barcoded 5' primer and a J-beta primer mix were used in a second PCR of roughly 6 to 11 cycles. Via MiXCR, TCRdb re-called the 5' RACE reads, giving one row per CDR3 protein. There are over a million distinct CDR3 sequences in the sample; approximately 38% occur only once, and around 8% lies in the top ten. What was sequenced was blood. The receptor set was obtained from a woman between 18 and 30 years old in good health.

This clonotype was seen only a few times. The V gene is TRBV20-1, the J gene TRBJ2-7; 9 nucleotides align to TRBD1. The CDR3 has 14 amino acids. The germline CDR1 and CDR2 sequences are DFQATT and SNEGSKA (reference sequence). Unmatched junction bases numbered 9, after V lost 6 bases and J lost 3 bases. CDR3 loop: CSAGGRDRDYEQYF. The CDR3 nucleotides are TGCAGTGCGGGGGGCCGGGACAGGGACTACGAGCAGTACTTC.

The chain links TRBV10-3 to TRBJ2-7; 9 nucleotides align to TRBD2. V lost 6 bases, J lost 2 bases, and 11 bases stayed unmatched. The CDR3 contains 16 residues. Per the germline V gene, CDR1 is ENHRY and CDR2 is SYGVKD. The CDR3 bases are TGTGCCATCAGCGTAGCCAAGCGGGAGGAAGCCTACGAGCAGTACTTC. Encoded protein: CAISVAKREEAYEQYF.

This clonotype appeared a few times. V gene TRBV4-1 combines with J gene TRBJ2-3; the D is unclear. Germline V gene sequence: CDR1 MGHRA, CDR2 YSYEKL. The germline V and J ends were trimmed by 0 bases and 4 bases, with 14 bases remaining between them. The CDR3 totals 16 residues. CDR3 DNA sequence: TGCGCCAGCAGCCAAGATTTTGGCTTACGGGCAGATACGCAGTATTTT. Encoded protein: CASSQDFGLRADTQYF.

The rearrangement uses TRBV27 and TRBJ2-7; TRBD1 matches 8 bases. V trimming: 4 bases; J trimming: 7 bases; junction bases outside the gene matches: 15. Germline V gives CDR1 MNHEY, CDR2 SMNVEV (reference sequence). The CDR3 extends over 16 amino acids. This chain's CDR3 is CASSYRGTSSYNEQYF. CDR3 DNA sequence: TGTGCCAGCAGTTACAGGGGGACCAGCTCCTACAATGAGCAGTACTTC.

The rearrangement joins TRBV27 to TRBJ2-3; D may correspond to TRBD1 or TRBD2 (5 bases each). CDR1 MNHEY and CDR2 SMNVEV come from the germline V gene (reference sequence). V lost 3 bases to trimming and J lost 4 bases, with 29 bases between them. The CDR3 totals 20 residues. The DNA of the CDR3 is TGTGCCAGCAGTTTGCCCGGTTCTTTAGGGGACCCTCAAATCGCAGATACGCAGTATTTT. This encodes CASSLPGSLGDPQIADTQYF.

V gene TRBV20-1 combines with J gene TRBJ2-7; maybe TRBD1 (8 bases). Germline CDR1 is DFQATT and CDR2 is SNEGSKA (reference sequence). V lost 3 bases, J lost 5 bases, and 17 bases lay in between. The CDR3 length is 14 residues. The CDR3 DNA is TGCAGTGCTAGGAGCGGGACAGGCGAGAACGAGCAGTACTTC. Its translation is CSARSGTGENEQYF.

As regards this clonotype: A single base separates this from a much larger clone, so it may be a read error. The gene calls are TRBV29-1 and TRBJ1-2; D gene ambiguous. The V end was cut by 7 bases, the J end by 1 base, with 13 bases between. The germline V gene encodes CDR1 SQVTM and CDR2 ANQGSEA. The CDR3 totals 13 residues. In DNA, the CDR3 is TGCAGCGCTGCATCGGGGTATAACTATGGCTACACCTTC. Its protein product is CSAASGYNYGYTF.

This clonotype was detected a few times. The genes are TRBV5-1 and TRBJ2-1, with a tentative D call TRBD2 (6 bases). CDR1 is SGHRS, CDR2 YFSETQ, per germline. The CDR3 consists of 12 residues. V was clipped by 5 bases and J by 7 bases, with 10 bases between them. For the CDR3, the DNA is TGCGCCAGCAGTCACAGCGGGAATGAGCAGTTCTTC. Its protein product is CASSHSGNEQFF.

The CDR3 DNA is TGTGCCACCAGTGAAACCGGACTAGTCTGGGAGACCCAGTACTTC. Protein: CATSETGLVWETQYF. V and J are TRBV24-1 and TRBJ2-5; 7 bases are a match to TRBD2. The CDR3 is 15 amino acids. Germline CDR1 KGHDR, CDR2 SFDVKD. V shed 4 bases, J shed 5 bases, and the junction held 9 bases outside the gene matches.